This TCR beta chain was obtained from a study of CD8 T cells in Susac syndrome. TCR beta from blood CD8+ and CD4+ T cells was sequenced. Reverse transcription of roughly 0.45 to 1 ug RNA used random hexamers. By means of immunoSEQ multiplex PCR, TCR beta CDR3 spanning 54 Vbeta and 13 Jbeta underwent amplification. TCRdb passed the immunoSEQ multiplex PCR reads through MiXCR, listing each CDR3 protein once. The table records some 200,000 distinct CDR3 sequences, about 95% of them present only once. This TCR was sampled from a human donor in good health. Sequenced material: CD4+ T cells from PBMCs.

The chain's CDR3 is CASSLSGRAGELFF. The DNA for the CDR3 is TGTGCCAGCAGCCTTAGCGGGAGGGCCGGGGAGCTGTTTTTT. V and J are TRBV7-6 and TRBJ2-2; 11 bases agree with TRBD2. The ends lost 5 bases at V and 6 bases at J; junction bases unmatched: 2. The germline gives CDR1 SGHVS, CDR2 FNYEAQ. CDR3 length equals 14 residues. Supplemented by reference TRBV7-6 and TRBJ2-2, the full variable domain reads GAGVSQSPRYKVTKRGQDVALRCDPISGHVSLYWYRQALGQGPEFLTYFNYEAQQDKSGLPNDRFSAERPEGSISTLTIQRTEQRDSAMYRCASSLSGRAGELFFGEGSRLTVL.